These 27 T cell receptor beta chains were all obtained from the same sample, sequenced in a study of graft-versus-host responses after intestinal transplantation. Some clones are missing from TCRdb's copy, which holds only in-frame ones; the method was immunoSEQ multiplex PCR. The data show roughly 9,400 clones, about 94% seen once. The sequencing here drew on PBMCs, taken 8 days after intestinal transplant. The receptors were sampled from a human patient who received an intestinal transplant, so some T cells may come from the graft donor.

The chain employs TRBV6-5 and TRBJ1-2; the D gene is possibly TRBD1 (5 bases). The germline CDR1 and CDR2 sequences are MNHEY and SVGAGI. This CDR3 spans 12 amino acids. Trimming left V 7 bases short and J 7 bases short, with 13 bases between. CDR3 in DNA: TGTGCCAGCACCCTCTCGGGGCGTGGCTACACCTTC. Translating it yields CASTLSGRGYTF.

This clone has only one observation. Other DNA sequences in this sample translate to the same CDR3. The chain has TRBV5-1 and TRBJ1-1; maybe TRBD1 (5 bases). V was pared by 6 bases and J by 6 bases, with 15 bases between. Germline CDR1 SGHRS, CDR2 YFSETQ. The CDR3 has 13 amino acids. CDR3 loop: CASTRPGDPEAFF. Here the CDR3 DNA reads TGCGCCAGCACCCGGCCGGGGGACCCTGAAGCTTTCTTT.

The rearrangement uses TRBV2 and TRBJ1-3; D uncertain. The germline gives CDR1 SNHLY, CDR2 FYNNEI. CDR3 length equals 14 residues. Trimming removed 3 bases at V and 0 bases at J, with 6 bases between. The CDR3: CASSDGFSGNTIYF. The DNA for the CDR3 is TGTGCCAGCAGTGACGGGTTCTCTGGAAACACCATATATTTT.

The gene calls are TRBV6-1 and TRBJ2-7; perhaps D is TRBD1 or TRBD2 (5 bases each). Trimming stripped 3 bases from V and 1 base from J, with 16 bases between. Germline V gene lookup returns CDR1 MNHNS and CDR2 SASEGT. The CDR3 extends over 16 amino acids. CDR3 in amino acids: CASSDARGAESYEQYF. The CDR3 DNA reads as TGTGCCAGCAGTGACGCCAGAGGGGCGGAGTCCTACGAGCAGTACTTC.

The chain employs TRBV5-1 and TRBJ2-7; D tentatively reads TRBD1 or TRBD2 (5 bases each). The CDR3 has 15 amino acids. Germline V CDR1 and CDR2: SGHRS, YFSETQ. V was clipped by 0 bases and J by 6 bases, with 16 bases between them. This chain's CDR3 is CASSLAGTGNSEQYF. The DNA of the CDR3 is TGCGCCAGCAGCTTGGCCGGGACGGGGAATTCCGAGCAGTACTTC.

The rearrangement joins TRBV10-1 to TRBJ2-3; a weak D match, TRBD2 (5 bases). Germline values: CDR1 WNHNN, CDR2 SYGVQD (reference sequence). The CDR3 length is 14 residues. V was pared by 2 bases and J by 0 bases, with 6 bases between. CDR3: CASSERDSTDTQYF. As DNA, the CDR3 is TGCGCCAGCAGTGAGCGGGATAGCACAGATACGCAGTATTTT.

This clone showed up just a few times. The chain combines TRBV6-1 with TRBJ2-1; 12 bases fit TRBD2. CDR1 and CDR2 from the germline V gene are MNHNS and SASEGT. CDR3 length: 18 residues. Losses at the gene ends were 3 bases for V and 4 bases for J; bases not matched to a gene: 10. The CDR3 is CASSDYSASGRVYNEQFF. DNA of the CDR3: TGTGCCAGCAGTGATTATTCGGCTAGCGGGAGGGTTTACAATGAGCAGTTCTTC.

The V call is TRBV7-9, the J call TRBJ2-7; D is perhaps TRBD1 (5 bases). Trimming left V 3 bases short and J 3 bases short, with 12 bases between. CDR1 SEHNR and CDR2 FQNEAQ come from the germline V gene (reference sequence). The CDR3 runs 14 residues. CDR3 DNA sequence: TGTGCCAGCAGCTTCGCACCCAGGGACTACGAGCAGTACTTC. This translates into CASSFAPRDYEQYF.

V usage is TRBV23-1 and J usage is TRBJ2-2; tentatively, D is TRBD1 or TRBD2 (6 bases each). TRBV23-1 is an open reading frame, and its role is uncertain. This CDR3 is 16 amino acids long. The V end lost 0 bases, the J end lost 3 bases, and 11 bases lay between the germline ends. The CDR3 DNA reads TGCGCCAGCAGTCAATCCGGGGGCTTCCACACCGGGGAGCTGTTTTTT. It is translated as CASSQSGGFHTGELFF.

The V and J genes are TRBV28 and TRBJ1-1, with a tentative D call TRBD1 (6 bases). The CDR3 runs 17 residues. Between the trimmed V and J ends, which lost 0 bases and 0 bases, there was a span of 14 bases. Germline lookup yields CDR1 MDHEN and CDR2 SYDVKM. The CDR3 loop is CASSLWARTAMNTEAFF. In DNA form, the CDR3 reads TGTGCCAGCAGTTTATGGGCTCGGACAGCCATGAACACTGAAGCTTTCTTT.

The chain uses TRBV4-1 and TRBJ2-5; D remains ambiguous. This CDR3 spans 15 amino acids. Looked up from germline, CDR1 is MGHRA and CDR2 is YSYEKL. The V end was cut by 0 bases, the J end by 4 bases, with 12 bases between. CDR3 in amino acids: CASSQDISPGETQYF. CDR3 DNA sequence: TGCGCCAGCAGCCAAGATATTAGCCCCGGAGAGACCCAGTACTTC.

CDR3 amino acids: CASSQGWRLNTEAFF. In DNA, the CDR3 is TGTGCCAGCAGCCAGGGGTGGAGGCTAAACACTGAAGCTTTCTTT. The V gene is TRBV7-9, the J gene TRBJ1-1, with TRBD1 as a possible D gene (6 bases). V gave up 5 bases and J gave up 2 bases, with 15 bases separating them. This CDR3 is 15 amino acids long. CDR1 is SEHNR, CDR2 FQNEAQ, per germline (reference sequence).

This clone was found once. The rearrangement links TRBV6-1 to TRBJ2-1; unclear D gene. The CDR3 contains 11 residues. Germline CDR1 MNHNS, CDR2 SASEGT. Trimming removed 8 bases at V and 0 bases at J, with 2 bases between. CDR3: CASHSYNEQFF. The DNA of the CDR3 is TGTGCCAGCCACTCCTACAATGAGCAGTTCTTC.

The chain employs TRBV18 and TRBJ1-1; no clear D gene. The V end was cut by 5 bases, the J end by 1 base, with 8 bases between. The CDR3 is 13 amino acids. Germline V lookup: CDR1 KGHSH, CDR2 LQKENI. CDR3 DNA: TGTGCCAGCTCAGCCAAGGAGAACACTGAAGCTTTCTTT. This encodes CASSAKENTEAFF.

This chain connects TRBV5-4 to TRBJ1-3; D gene unclear. Germline V gene sequence: CDR1 SGHNT, CDR2 YYREEE (reference sequence). V was pared by 4 bases and J by 0 bases, with 11 bases between. This CDR3 has 15 residues. CDR3 region: CASSPDRFSGNTIYF. CDR3 nucleotide sequence: TGTGCCAGCAGCCCAGACCGTTTCTCTGGAAACACCATATATTTT.

V is TRBV4-1 and J is TRBJ1-5; a weak D match, TRBD1 (6 bases). Germline V gene data show CDR1 as MGHRA and CDR2 as YSYEKL. The CDR3 has 17 amino acids. V lost 0 bases and J 0 bases, leaving 12 bases between the germline ends. CDR3 sequence: CASSQDPVGGSNQPQHF. Here the CDR3 DNA reads TGCGCCAGCAGCCAAGATCCCGTAGGGGGTAGCAATCAGCCCCAGCATTTT.

The chain combines TRBV4-1 with TRBJ1-1; no firm D call. Looked up from germline, CDR1 is MGHRA and CDR2 is YSYEKL. V lost 0 bases to trimming and J lost 3 bases, with 11 bases between them. The CDR3 sequence is 15 residues long. DNA for the CDR3: TGCGCCAGCAGCCAAGAAGACCTAACGGACACTGAAGCTTTCTTT. Residues: CASSQEDLTDTEAFF.

The V gene is TRBV27, the J gene TRBJ2-3; the match to TRBD2 covers 9 bases. The germline CDR1 and CDR2 sequences are MNHEY and SMNVEV (reference sequence). This CDR3 is built from 15 residues. V dropped 4 bases and J dropped 5; count of bases not matched to a gene: 7. The CDR3: CASSSPGLAIDTQYF. CDR3 in DNA: TGTGCCAGCAGTTCCCCCGGACTAGCGATAGATACGCAGTATTTT.

The J gene is TRBJ1-1, the V gene TRBV5-1; D call uncertain. The CDR3 consists of 15 residues. V lost 2 bases and J 1 base, leaving 12 bases between the germline ends. Germline values: CDR1 SGHRS, CDR2 YFSETQ. The CDR3 DNA is TGCGCCAGCAGCTTTGGGTCCGCGGGGAACACTGAAGCTTTCTTT. Translating gives CASSFGSAGNTEAFF.

This clone came up once. The V and J genes are TRBV7-9 and TRBJ2-1, with a possible D match to TRBD2 (5 bases). The CDR3 runs to 15 residues. The V gene lost 5 bases and the J gene lost 9 bases, with 20 bases spanning the gap. Germline loops: CDR1 SEHNR, CDR2 FQNEAQ (reference sequence). CDR3 sequence: CASSHSMESAGEQFF. CDR3 DNA: TGTGCCAGCAGCCACTCTATGGAAAGCGCGGGTGAGCAGTTCTTC.

The genes are TRBV4-2 and TRBJ2-1; 10 nucleotides match TRBD2. This CDR3 is built from 17 residues. J lost 3 bases, V lost 0 bases, and 5 bases had no gene match. Germline V gene sequence: CDR1 LGHNA, CDR2 YNFKEQ. The CDR3: CASSQDLRTSGYNEQFF. The CDR3 DNA is TGTGCCAGCAGCCAAGACCTCCGGACTAGCGGCTACAATGAGCAGTTCTTC.

V usage is TRBV4-1 and J usage is TRBJ1-1; 11 nucleotides line up with TRBD1. The CDR3 is 15 residues long. CDR1 is MGHRA and CDR2 is YSYEKL in the germline V gene. V dropped 3 bases and J dropped 6; count of bases not matched to a gene: 6. The CDR3 spells CASSHYGQGAAEAFF. CDR3 coding DNA: TGCGCCAGCAGCCACTACGGACAGGGGGCTGCTGAAGCTTTCTTT.

V usage is TRBV9 and J usage is TRBJ2-3; 7 bases align to TRBD1. The CDR3 loop spans 17 amino acids. V gave up 3 bases and J gave up 0 bases; unmatched junction bases: 10. Per the germline V gene, CDR1 is SGDLS and CDR2 is YYNGEE. The CDR3 DNA sequence: TGTGCCAGCAGCGCCTTTCACAGGGGCCTAAGCACAGATACGCAGTATTTT. Translating gives CASSAFHRGLSTDTQYF. Variable domain in full (rest from reference TRBV9 and TRBJ2-3): DSGVTQTPKHLITATGQRVTLRCSPRSGDLSVYWYQQSLDQGLQFLIQYYNGEERAKGNILERFSAQQFPDLHSELNLSSLELGDSALYFCASSAFHRGLSTDTQYFGPGTRLTVL.

V gene TRBV28 combines with J gene TRBJ1-4, with a possible D match to TRBD1 (5 bases). Trimming left V 6 bases short and J 5 bases short, with 13 bases between. The CDR3 is made up of 14 amino acids. The germline gives CDR1 MDHEN, CDR2 SYDVKM. The CDR3 nucleotides read TGTGCCAGCAGCCGCATGGGACCCAATGAAAAACTGTTTTTT. It encodes CASSRMGPNEKLFF.

The chain is built from TRBV4-2 and TRBJ1-4; weak D call: TRBD1 (5 bases). The CDR3 has 17 amino acids. Germline V gene data show CDR1 as LGHNA and CDR2 as YNFKEQ. Trimming pared 1 base from V and 2 bases from J, leaving 14 bases between. CDR3: CASSQVLQEGTNEKLFF. CDR3 nucleotides: TGTGCCAGCAGCCAAGTTTTACAGGAGGGGACTAATGAAAAACTGTTTTTT.

This rearrangement joins TRBV28 to TRBJ1-2; the match to TRBD1 covers 10 bases. The CDR3 sequence is 14 residues long. Germline loops: CDR1 MDHEN, CDR2 SYDVKM. V dropped 6 bases and J dropped 5; count of bases not matched to a gene: 6. CDR3 residues: CASRGTGDNYGYTF. CDR3 nucleotides: TGTGCCAGCAGGGGGACAGGGGATAATTATGGCTACACCTTC.

This clone was observed once. In DNA, the CDR3 is TGTGCCAGCAGCCCCGGGTGGGACACCATATATTTT. This translates into CASSPGWDTIYF. V is TRBV9 and J is TRBJ1-3; D not certain. The germline CDR1 and CDR2 sequences are SGDLS and YYNGEE. The V end was cut by 4 bases, the J end by 8 bases, with 10 bases between. The CDR3 has 12 amino acids.